This TCR beta chain originates from a study of T cells in Graves' hyperthyroidism and ophthalmopathy. The study defined stable Graves' hyperthyroidism as no ophthalmopathy progression within 18 months. Aged 18 to 65, the patients had hyperthyroidism that was newly diagnosed and had lasted under 2 months. PBMCs stemmed from around 10 ml fresh peripheral blood. This clonotype was seen repeatedly, ten times or more. This CDR3 has 12 residues. Trimming removed 7 bases at V and 7 bases at J, with 17 bases between. Germline V gene data show CDR1 as SQVTM and CDR2 as ANQGSEA. The investigators amplified TCR beta CDR3 regions from RNA transcripts. The TCR CDR3 was amplified in a first-round RT-PCR using the HTBI primer set. TCRdb reanalysed the multiplex PCR reads using MiXCR and keeps one entry per CDR3 protein. Of over 500,000 distinct CDR3 sequences in the sample, around 15% are singletons; the top ten hold approximately 15%.

The sample consisted of blood. This sequence originates from a woman aged 40 to 50 with Graves' hyperthyroidism. The chain joins TRBV29-1 to TRBJ2-7; tentatively, D is TRBD1 or TRBD2 (6 bases each). The CDR3 spells CSATGGPGEQYF. The CDR3 region has the DNA TGCAGCGCTACTGGGGGGCCGGGGGAGCAGTACTTC.